This paragraph covers one T cell receptor beta chain sequence. The data originate from a study of T cell changes during pregnancy in multiple sclerosis. The germline V gene encodes CDR1 LNHDA and CDR2 SQIVND (reference sequence). V shed 9 bases, J shed 5 bases, and the junction held 13 bases outside the gene matches. The CDR3 spans 15 residues. Assay used: immunoSEQ multiplex PCR; TCRdb lists only in-frame clones, some missing. The data show about 9,000 clones, about 85% seen once. The V gene is TRBV19, the J gene TRBJ2-5, with 9 nucleotides matching TRBD2. This material consisted of CD8+ T cells from peripheral blood mononuclear cells, taken in the first trimester of pregnancy. The clonotype comes from a female donor in good health, enrolled as a control in a pregnancy study. The CDR3: CASGSGSAIWETQYF. The CDR3 region has the DNA TGTGCCAGCGGTAGCGGGAGCGCCATTTGGGAGACCCAGTACTTC.